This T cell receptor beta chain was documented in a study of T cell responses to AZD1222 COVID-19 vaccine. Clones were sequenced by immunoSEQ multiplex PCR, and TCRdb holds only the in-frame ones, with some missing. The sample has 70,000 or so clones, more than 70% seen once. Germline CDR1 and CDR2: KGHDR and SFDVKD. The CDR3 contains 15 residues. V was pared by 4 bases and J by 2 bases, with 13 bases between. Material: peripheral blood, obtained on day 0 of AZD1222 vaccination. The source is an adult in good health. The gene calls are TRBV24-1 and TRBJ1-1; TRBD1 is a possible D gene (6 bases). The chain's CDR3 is CATSEGDRFNTEAFF. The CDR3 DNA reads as TGTGCCACCAGTGAAGGTGACAGGTTCAACACTGAAGCTTTCTTT.